Each of the 14 T cell receptor beta chains below was sequenced from the same sample in a study of blood T cell repertoires in COVID-19. This table comes from immunoSEQ multiplex PCR, and its TCRdb copy is limited to in-frame clones, with some not included. The sample holds about 210,000 clones, around 90% seen once. The sequenced material came from peripheral blood. Every receptor here comes from a man between 70 and 80 years old with acute or convalescent COVID-19.

The chain combines TRBV3-1 (or the pseudogene TRBV3-2) with TRBJ2-5; 9 positions match TRBD2. V lost 1 base, J lost 1 base, and 4 bases stayed unmatched. The CDR3 sequence is 16 residues long. Germline CDR1 is LGHDT and CDR2 is YNNKEL (reference sequence). The DNA of the CDR3 is TGTGCCAGCAGCCAAGGCCTAGCGGGGCGCCAAGAGACCCAGTACTTC. Its protein product is CASSQGLAGRQETQYF.

The chain carries TRBV11-2 and TRBJ2-2; maybe TRBD1 (6 bases). Germline V CDR1 and CDR2: SGHAT, FQNNGV. With 5 bases removed from V and 3 bases from J, the gap between germline ends came to 13 bases. The CDR3 loop spans 15 amino acids. The CDR3 sequence is CASSTGRRDTGELFF. CDR3 coding DNA: TGTGCCAGCAGCACAGGGCGTCGTGACACCGGGGAGCTGTTTTTT.

The V gene is TRBV6-5, the J gene TRBJ2-7; D gene uncertain. The CDR3 totals 15 residues. V lost 2 bases to trimming and J lost 0 bases, with 11 bases between them. The germline V gene has CDR1 MNHEY and CDR2 SVGAGI. The CDR3 reads CASSYGPQSSYEQYF. In nucleotides, the CDR3 is TGTGCCAGCAGTTACGGCCCACAGAGCTCCTACGAGCAGTACTTC.

The chain has TRBV5-1 and TRBJ2-1; 10 nucleotides align to TRBD1. Losses at the gene ends were 6 bases for V and 6 bases for J; bases not matched to a gene: 9. The germline gives CDR1 SGHRS, CDR2 YFSETQ. This CDR3 spans 15 amino acids. CDR3 in DNA: TGCGCCAGCAAGGGTGGGACAGGGGTTATCAATGAGCAGTTCTTC. Protein product: CASKGGTGVINEQFF.

V is TRBV7-2 and J is TRBJ1-1; D is undetermined. The V gene's germline CDR1 is SGHTA and CDR2 FQGNSA. The CDR3 spans 16 residues. With 2 bases removed from V and 1 base from J, the gap between germline ends came to 14 bases. The CDR3 DNA is TGTGCCAGCAGCTTACCGTGGGAGCGGAAGAACACTGAAGCTTTCTTT. Residues: CASSLPWERKNTEAFF.

The chain couples TRBV9 to TRBJ2-3; tentatively, D is TRBD2 (6 bases). The CDR3 contains 16 residues. V lost 0 bases and J 4 bases, leaving 15 bases between the germline ends. Germline V lookup: CDR1 SGDLS, CDR2 YYNGEE. CDR3 DNA sequence: TGTGCCAGCAGCGTAGATGGAACGGGAGTGGCAGATACGCAGTATTTT. This sequence encodes CASSVDGTGVADTQYF.

CDR3 amino acids: CASRPGADTQYF. The CDR3 nucleotides read TGTGCCAGCAGACCGGGGGCAGATACGCAGTATTTT. The chain carries TRBV12-3 or TRBV12-4 and TRBJ2-3; tentatively, D is TRBD2 (6 bases). This CDR3 comprises 12 residues. With 6 bases removed from V and 4 bases from J, the gap between germline ends came to 8 bases.

V is TRBV29-1 and J is TRBJ1-1, with a possible D match to TRBD1 (6 bases). Trimming pared 5 bases from V and 2 bases from J, leaving 15 bases between. Looked up from germline, CDR1 is SQVTM and CDR2 is ANQGSEA. The CDR3 covers 14 residues. CDR3 sequence (DNA): TGCAGCGTTATGTCGTACAGGGTTAACACTGAAGCTTTCTTT. This translates into CSVMSYRVNTEAFF. The full variable domain, its missing parts supplied by reference TRBV29-1 and TRBJ1-1, is SAVISQKPSRDICQRGTSLTIQCQVDSQVTMMFWYRQQPGQSLTLIATANQGSEATYESGFVIDKFPISRPNLTFSTLTVSNMSPEDSSIYLCSVMSYRVNTEAFFGQGTRLTVV.

The chain combines TRBV19 with TRBJ2-3; 9 bases fit TRBD2. The CDR3 is 13 amino acids. Germline trimming cut 6 bases from V and 5 bases from J; bases unmatched to any gene: 3. Germline V gives CDR1 LNHDA, CDR2 SQIVND (reference sequence). CDR3 DNA sequence: TGTGCCAGTAGGGCTAGCGGGGAAGATACGCAGTATTTT. Translating gives CASRASGEDTQYF.

V and J are TRBV6-6 and TRBJ2-7; 11 bases fit TRBD2. The length of the CDR3 is 15 residues. The V gene's germline CDR1 is MNHNY and CDR2 SVGAGI (reference sequence). V lost 8 bases to trimming and J lost 9 bases; unmatched junction nucleotides: 15. Here the CDR3 DNA reads TGTGCCAGCCGACCTCCCACTAGCGGGAGTTTGCGGCAGTACTTC. This gives the protein CASRPPTSGSLRQYF.

This chain connects TRBV19 to TRBJ1-3; the D gene is possibly TRBD1 (6 bases). This CDR3 spans 14 amino acids. V was pared by 7 bases and J by 4 bases, with 14 bases between. Germline V gives CDR1 LNHDA, CDR2 SQIVND (reference sequence). CDR3 bases: TGTGCCAGTATCCCATGGGGGCGAGGAAACACCATATATTTT. This codes for CASIPWGRGNTIYF.

This chain links TRBV29-1 with TRBJ2-6; 10 nucleotides agree with TRBD1. Germline V CDR1 and CDR2: SQVTM, ANQGSEA. The length of the CDR3 is 15 residues. J was trimmed by 3 bases and V by 5 bases; bases with no gene match: 4. The CDR3 bases are TGCAGCGTTCTTGGACAGGGGGTTGGGGCCAACGTCCTGACTTTC. Amino acid sequence: CSVLGQGVGANVLTF.

The V call is TRBV2, the J call TRBJ2-2, with 7 bases lining up with TRBD2. Trimming removed 3 bases from V and 5 bases from J; junction bases left unmatched: 12. The V gene's germline CDR1 is SNHLY and CDR2 FYNNEI. The CDR3 covers 17 residues. CDR3 sequence (DNA): TGTGCCAGCAGTGAGTTGAGAGCGGGACTGAAGACCGGGGAGCTGTTTTTT. Residues: CASSELRAGLKTGELFF.

This chain joins TRBV30 and TRBJ2-2; 7 bases are shared with TRBD1. V lost 8 bases and J lost 0; bases outside the gene matches: 6. Germline CDR1 reads GTSNPN; CDR2 reads SVGIG (reference sequence). The CDR3 has 14 amino acids. CDR3 amino acids: CAGTVNANTGELFF. The CDR3 coding sequence is TGTGCCGGGACAGTTAACGCGAACACCGGGGAGCTGTTTTTT.